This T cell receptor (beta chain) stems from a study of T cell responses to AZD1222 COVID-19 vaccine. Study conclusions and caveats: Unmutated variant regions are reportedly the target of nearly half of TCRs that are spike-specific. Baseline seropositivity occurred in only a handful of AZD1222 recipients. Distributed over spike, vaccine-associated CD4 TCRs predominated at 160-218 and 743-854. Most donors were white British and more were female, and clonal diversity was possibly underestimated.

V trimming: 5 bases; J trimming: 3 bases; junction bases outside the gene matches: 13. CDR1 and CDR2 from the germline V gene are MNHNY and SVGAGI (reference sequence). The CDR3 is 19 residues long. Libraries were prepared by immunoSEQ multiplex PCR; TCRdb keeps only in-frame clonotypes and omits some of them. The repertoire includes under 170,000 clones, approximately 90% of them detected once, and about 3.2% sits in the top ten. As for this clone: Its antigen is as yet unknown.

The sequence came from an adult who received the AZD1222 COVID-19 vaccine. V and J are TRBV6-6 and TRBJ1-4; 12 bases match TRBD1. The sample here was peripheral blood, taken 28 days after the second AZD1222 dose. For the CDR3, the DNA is TGTGCCAGCAGTCTCCTAGGGACAGGGGGCGCGACGGCTAATGAAAAACTGTTTTTT. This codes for CASSLLGTGGATANEKLFF.